These 25 T cell receptor beta chains originate from one sample sequenced in a study of response to subunit inactivated influenza vaccine. TCRdb reprocessed the RT-PCR reads via MiXCR and lists one record per CDR3 protein. This sample yields 450,000 to 500,000 distinct CDR3 sequences, of which approximately 10% are seen a single time; approximately 12% belongs to the top ten. The source material was PBMCs from blood, sampled around seven weeks after vaccination. Source of these receptors: a man aged 50 or older who received an inactivated influenza vaccine.

This clonotype has just a few counts. This chain connects TRBV5-1 to TRBJ2-2; a weak D match, TRBD2 (5 bases). V was pared by 4 bases and J by 6 bases, with 16 bases between. The germline CDR1 and CDR2 sequences are SGHRS and YFSETQ. The CDR3 is 15 residues long. The CDR3 here is CASSRSWKEAGELFF. Written as DNA, the CDR3 is TGCGCCAGCAGCCGCTCATGGAAGGAGGCCGGGGAGCTGTTTTTT.

This chain connects TRBV4-2 to TRBJ2-2, with 9 bases lining up with TRBD2. The CDR3 is made up of 17 amino acids. Germline V gene data show CDR1 as LGHNA and CDR2 as YNFKEQ. V trimming: 5 bases; J trimming: 2 bases; junction bases outside the gene matches: 9. CDR3 DNA: TGTGCCAGCAGCTACATTAGCGGGAGAAGAAACACCGGGGAGCTGTTTTTT. Translated: CASSYISGRRNTGELFF.

The table lists this clonotype with many counts. V and J are TRBV29-1 and TRBJ2-7, with D hard to call. Germline CDR1 SQVTM, CDR2 ANQGSEA. The V gene lost 4 bases and the J gene lost 0 bases, with 4 bases spanning the gap. This CDR3 has 11 residues. The CDR3 is CSVASSYEQYF. As DNA, the CDR3 is TGCAGCGTTGCTAGCTCCTACGAGCAGTACTTC.

The V and J genes are TRBV9 and TRBJ2-1; 10 bases fit TRBD2. V gave up 6 bases and J gave up 8 bases; unmatched junction bases: 11. Germline CDR1 and CDR2: SGDLS and YYNGEE. This CDR3 comprises 15 residues. The CDR3 DNA follows: TGTGCCAGCAAAAGTGACCTAGCGGGAGCGCATGAGCAGTTCTTC. This gives the protein CASKSDLAGAHEQFF.

V gene TRBV5-6 combines with J gene TRBJ2-1; 7 bases are shared with TRBD1. The CDR3 spans 15 residues. Trimming took 5 bases from V and 4 from J; bases not matched to a gene: 9. Germline CDR1 and CDR2: SGHDT and YYEEEE. Written as DNA, the CDR3 is TGTGCCAGCAGGGGACGACAGGGTGGGTACAATGAGCAGTTCTTC. Its translation: CASRGRQGGYNEQFF.

This clonotype was counted ten times or more. The V call is TRBV4-3, the J call TRBJ2-7; 8 bases align to TRBD1. V shed 4 bases and J 5 bases; nucleotides not matched to a gene: 7. Germline-derived CDR1 and CDR2 are LGHNA and YSLEER. The CDR3 runs to 14 residues. As DNA, the CDR3 is TGCGCCAGCAGCCTTCGGACAGGGACCCACGAGCAGTACTTC. Amino acids: CASSLRTGTHEQYF.

This clonotype has only a few counts. The gene calls are TRBV20-1 and TRBJ2-7; 9 bases fit TRBD1. The V and J ends lost 6 bases and 2 bases, in that order; junction bases with no gene match: 11. Per the germline V gene, CDR1 is DFQATT and CDR2 is SNEGSKA (reference sequence). The CDR3 sequence is 15 residues long. CDR3 nucleotides: TGCAGTGCAATCATCCCGGGACAGGGAACCTACGAGCAGTACTTC. It codes for CSAIIPGQGTYEQYF.

The table lists this clonotype with a few counts. This chain connects TRBV6-6 to TRBJ1-1, with unresolved D. The germline gives CDR1 MNHNY, CDR2 SVGAGI (reference sequence). The V end lost 6 bases, the J end lost 7 bases, and 9 bases lay between the germline ends. The CDR3 has 11 amino acids. The CDR3, as DNA: TGTGCCAGCAGCCAACCGTATGAAGCTTTCTTT. It encodes CASSQPYEAFF.

This clonotype has only a few counts. This chain connects TRBV29-1 to TRBJ2-7, with D unclear. The germline V gene encodes CDR1 SQVTM and CDR2 ANQGSEA. The CDR3 spans 13 residues. Trimming left V 4 bases short and J 1 base short, with 11 bases between. CDR3 DNA sequence: TGCAGCGTTGCCTCGTTGGCGTCCTACGAGCAGTACTTC. Its translation: CSVASLASYEQYF.

The gene calls are TRBV12-3 or TRBV12-4 and TRBJ2-3; TRBD2 matches at 11 bases. CDR3 length: 15 amino acids. The V and J ends lost 6 bases and 3 bases, in that order; junction bases with no gene match: 5. Here the CDR3 DNA reads TGTGCCAGCAGAAGTAGCGGGGGGGCTACAGATACGCAGTATTTT. This codes for CASRSSGGATDTQYF.

The sample holds a few counts of this clonotype. The chain is built from TRBV12-3 or TRBV12-4 and TRBJ2-2; TRBD2 is a possible D gene (6 bases). The CDR3 extends over 19 amino acids. Trimming stripped 7 bases from V and 1 base from J, with 25 bases between. The CDR3 sequence is CASTPSPRMWRGNTGELFF. CDR3 in DNA: TGTGCCAGCACCCCATCCCCCCGAATGTGGCGGGGGAACACCGGGGAGCTGTTTTTT.

This clonotype was seen ten or more times. V is TRBV10-3 and J is TRBJ2-3; 12 bases match TRBD2. The CDR3 sequence is 13 residues long. CDR1 ENHRY and CDR2 SYGVKD come from the germline V gene. V was pared by 7 bases and J by 5 bases, with 1 base of the junction left unmatched. CDR3 protein: CAIKTSGGDTQYF. CDR3 nucleotide sequence: TGTGCCATCAAGACTAGCGGGGGAGATACGCAGTATTTT.

This chain joins TRBV5-1 and TRBJ2-1; D may be TRBD2 (5 bases). V gave up 0 bases and J gave up 4 bases, with 11 bases separating them. Per the germline V gene, CDR1 is SGHRS and CDR2 is YFSETQ. The CDR3 spans 15 residues. The CDR3 region is CASSLGSGIYNEQFF. The CDR3 DNA follows: TGCGCCAGCAGCTTGGGTTCCGGGATATACAATGAGCAGTTCTTC.

At least ten counts were recorded for this clonotype. The chain links TRBV10-3 to TRBJ2-1; 11 bases are a match to TRBD2. J was trimmed by 7 bases and V by 4 bases; bases with no gene match: 6. Germline V gene data show CDR1 as ENHRY and CDR2 as SYGVKD. There are 15 residues in the CDR3. The CDR3 loop is CAISALAGVTNEQFF. The CDR3 DNA reads as TGTGCCATCAGTGCACTAGCGGGAGTGACGAATGAGCAGTTCTTC.

CDR3 nucleotide sequence: TGTGCCAGCAGTGAGACGACTGGGACCGAGCAGTTCTTC. Its protein is CASSETTGTEQFF. The chain links TRBV6-4 to TRBJ2-1, with D perhaps TRBD1 or TRBD2 (5 bases each). With 3 bases removed from V and 10 bases from J, the gap between germline ends came to 13 bases. Germline CDR1 MRHNA, CDR2 SNTAGT. The CDR3 totals 13 residues.

J is TRBJ1-5 and V is TRBV6-6, with 9 bases lining up with TRBD1. Unmatched junction bases numbered 8, after V lost 10 bases and J lost 16 bases. Germline V gives CDR1 MNHNY, CDR2 SVGAGI (reference sequence). The CDR3 spans 10 residues. CDR3 protein: CANGTGRFHF. CDR3 DNA sequence: TGTGCCAACGGGACAGGGCGCTTCCATTTT.

V and J are TRBV9 and TRBJ2-2, with unresolved D. The CDR3 runs 13 residues. Deletions cut 7 bases from V and 2 bases from J, with 9 bases between. Per germline, CDR1 SGDLS and CDR2 YYNGEE. This CDR3 reads CASGPANTGELFF. The CDR3 nucleotides read TGTGCCAGCGGGCCTGCTAACACCGGGGAGCTGTTTTTT. The whole variable domain, filled in from reference TRBV9 and TRBJ2-2, reads DSGVTQTPKHLITATGQRVTLRCSPRSGDLSVYWYQQSLDQGLQFLIQYYNGEERAKGNILERFSAQQFPDLHSELNLSSLELGDSALYFCASGPANTGELFFGEGSRLTVL.

This clonotype showed up just a few times. The V gene is TRBV20-1, the J gene TRBJ1-6; 7 nucleotides align to TRBD1. The CDR3 is 15 residues long. Germline CDR1 is DFQATT and CDR2 is SNEGSKA (reference sequence). With 2 bases clipped from V and 7 bases from J, the junction kept 8 bases outside the gene matches. CDR3 DNA: TGCAGTGCTAGAAAGGGGGGGGACAGAAATTCACCCCTCCACTTT. Translated, it gives CSARKGGDRNSPLHF.

This clonotype was found many times. The chain uses TRBV7-6 and TRBJ2-7, with 11 bases aligning to TRBD2. The CDR3 is made up of 15 amino acids. In germline, CDR1 is SGHVS, CDR2 FNYEAQ. The ends lost 4 bases at V and 5 bases at J; junction bases unmatched: 7. In DNA, the CDR3 is TGTGCCAGCAGCTCAAGACTAGCGGGAATCCACGAGCAGTACTTC. This translates into CASSSRLAGIHEQYF.

The table lists this clonotype with a few counts. The chain uses TRBV7-2 and TRBJ2-3, with 7 bases matching TRBD1. Germline lookup yields CDR1 SGHTA and CDR2 FQGNSA. CDR3 size: 17 residues. V was pared by 5 bases and J by 4 bases, with 15 bases of the junction left unmatched. The CDR3 loop is CASSHHDRDVVADTQYF. The CDR3 bases are TGTGCCAGCAGCCATCATGACAGGGACGTGGTGGCAGATACGCAGTATTTT.

In its sample, this clonotype was seen many times. The V call is TRBV6-5, the J call TRBJ2-7; 7 bases fit TRBD2. The CDR3 spans 14 residues. CDR1 and CDR2 from the germline V gene are MNHEY and SVGAGI. With V trimmed by 10 bases and J by 6 bases, 15 bases remained unmatched. The CDR3 DNA is TGTGCCACCGGTTACCCCCCGGGAGGCGCCGAGCAGTACTTC. As protein: CATGYPPGGAEQYF.

This rearrangement joins TRBV12-3 or TRBV12-4 to TRBJ2-3; TRBD2 aligns across 15 bases. The CDR3 extends over 16 amino acids. V lost 5 bases to trimming and J lost 7 bases; unmatched junction nucleotides: 7. The CDR3 nucleotides are TGTGCCAGCAGTATGGGGACTAGCGGGAGGCGTAATACGCAGTATTTT. Protein: CASSMGTSGRRNTQYF.

V gene TRBV12-3 or TRBV12-4 combines with J gene TRBJ1-2; no clear D gene. Trimming took 3 bases from V and 7 from J, leaving 15 bases between them. This CDR3 has 14 residues. For the CDR3, the DNA is TGTGCCAGCAGTTTTTTGGCCGCCGGGAGTGGCTACACCTTC. Its translation: CASSFLAAGSGYTF.

The chain has TRBV28 and TRBJ2-1; 9 positions agree with TRBD2. Germline V gene lookup returns CDR1 MDHEN and CDR2 SYDVKM. Trimming took 6 bases from V and 1 from J; bases not matched to a gene: 10. This CDR3 comprises 17 residues. The CDR3, as DNA: TGTGCCAGCAGCCTTACGCTAGCGGGGATGTCCTACAATGAGCAGTTCTTC. This sequence encodes CASSLTLAGMSYNEQFF.

The chain combines TRBV3-1 with TRBJ2-4, with 16 bases that match TRBD2. From germline, CDR1 is LGHDT and CDR2 YNNKEL (reference sequence). There are 21 residues in the CDR3. Unmatched junction bases numbered 18, after V lost 3 bases and J lost 7 bases. For the CDR3, the DNA is TGTGCCAGCAGCCACGGGACTAGCGGGAGGGTGGCGAGCGGCGGGAGGAACATTCAGTACTTC. It specifies CASSHGTSGRVASGGRNIQYF.